This T cell receptor beta chain is from a study of blood T cell repertoires in COVID-19. The wider study: Sources were T cells, B-cell-depleted T cells, or PBMCs; the material itself was cDNA or gDNA.

This CDR3 region has 16 residues. Germline loops: CDR1 SGHDT, CDR2 YYEEEE. The V and J ends lost 0 bases and 8 bases, in that order; junction bases with no gene match: 11. Authors' data handling: Amplified reference gene primers provided the basis for estimating nucleated cell counts. Repertoires were generated with immunoSEQ multiplex PCR, while TCRdb's copy carries only in-frame clones and drops some. D and trimming come from the DNA, and the V and J calls and clone size come from that table. The repertoire holds about 170,000 clones, with approximately 86% as singletons. The clonotype originates from a woman aged 45-60 years with acute or convalescent COVID-19. The V gene is TRBV5-6, the J gene TRBJ2-1; TRBD2 matches at 7 bases. The specimen was peripheral blood. CDR3 loop: CASSLGAAGPGYEQFF. Here the CDR3 DNA reads TGTGCCAGCAGCTTGGGGGCAGCGGGGCCTGGGTATGAGCAGTTCTTC.